This T cell receptor (beta chain) was found in a study of Graves' ophthalmopathy and Graves' hyperthyroidism. Germline CDR1 reads SGHKS; CDR2 reads YYEKEE (reference sequence). J lost 1 base, V lost 3 bases, and 5 bases had no gene match. The CDR3 consists of 15 residues. This clonotype was counted many times. Researchers took RNA transcripts and amplified TCR beta CDR3 regions from them. The first-round RT-PCR employed HTBI primers together with the Qiagen OneStep RT-PCR kit. A multiplex PCR was then performed as the second round. TCRdb reanalysed the multiplex PCR reads using MiXCR and keeps one entry per CDR3 protein. This table holds 300,000 or so distinct CDR3 sequences, 17% found once.

The receptor was isolated from an adult man with Graves' ophthalmopathy. J is TRBJ1-1 and V is TRBV5-5; 8 bases align to TRBD1. The specimen was peripheral blood. CDR3 bases: TGTGCCAGCAGCTCAGGACAGGGCTGGAACACTGAAGCTTTCTTT. Protein product: CASSSGQGWNTEAFF.